These 6 T cell receptor beta chains were all obtained from the same sample, sequenced in a study of cytotoxic CD8 clonotypes in ibrutinib-treated CLL. The assay was immunoSEQ multiplex PCR, and TCRdb's table has in-frame clones only and misses some. Altogether 110,000 to 150,000 clones are present, around 76% being singletons, with the ten largest covering about 4.7%. The sample consisted of PBMCs, taken after 24 months of ibrutinib treatment. These receptors came from a human donor with chronic lymphocytic leukemia.

The rearrangement uses TRBV7-2 and TRBJ2-7, with D perhaps matching TRBD1 or TRBD2 (5 bases each). Trimming took off 5 bases at V and 6 bases at J, with 17 bases between the two ends. The CDR3 runs 14 residues. From germline, CDR1 is SGHTA and CDR2 FQGNSA. The DNA for the CDR3 is TGTGCCAGCAGCCCCGACTGGGGACCTCGCGAGCAGTACTTC. Translating gives CASSPDWGPREQYF.

CDR3 in amino acids: CATSRDRTTGAFF. In DNA, the CDR3 is TGTGCCACCAGCAGAGATCGAACCACCGGGGCTTTCTTT. The chain links TRBV15 to TRBJ1-1, with D uncertain. CDR3 size: 13 residues. V lost 0 bases to trimming and J lost 11 bases, with 13 bases between them. In germline, CDR1 is LNHNV, CDR2 YYDKDF (reference sequence).

The chain is built from TRBV5-1 and TRBJ2-3, with D unclear. Trimming took 3 bases from V and 2 from J, leaving 10 bases between them. The CDR3 totals 14 residues. Germline V lookup: CDR1 SGHRS, CDR2 YFSETQ. The CDR3 DNA is TGCGCCAGCAGCTCGGCCGTAACCACAGATACGCAGTATTTT. Translated, it gives CASSSAVTTDTQYF.

The chain carries TRBV7-8 and TRBJ2-1, with a tentative D call TRBD2 (6 bases). There are 16 residues in the CDR3. Trimming removed 0 bases from V and 5 bases from J, with 14 bases in between. CDR1 SGHVS and CDR2 FQNEAQ come from the germline V gene. The CDR3 DNA is TGTGCCAGCAGCTTAGCGCGCCTAGCGACCGACAATGAGCAGTTCTTC. Translation: CASSLARLATDNEQFF.

This clone was observed once. This chain joins TRBV19 and TRBJ1-5, with a weak D call TRBD1 (6 bases). Germline CDR1 and CDR2: LNHDA and SQIVND (reference sequence). The CDR3 length is 14 residues. Trimming pared 6 bases from V and 9 bases from J, leaving 18 bases between. CDR3 loop: CASRPQGGRRPQHF. For the CDR3, the DNA is TGTGCCAGTAGACCACAGGGCGGACGCCGGCCCCAGCATTTT. The full variable domain, its missing parts supplied by reference TRBV19 and TRBJ1-5, is DGGITQSPKYLFRKEGQNVTLSCEQNLNHDAMYWYRQDPGQGLRLIYYSQIVNDFQKGDIAEGYSVSREKKESFPLTVTSAQKNPTAFYLCASRPQGGRRPQHFGDGTRLSIL.

The rearrangement joins TRBV6-6 to TRBJ2-2; D perhaps matches TRBD2 (7 bases). The CDR3 has 15 amino acids. The V end was cut by 3 bases, the J end by 2 bases, with 10 bases between. Germline CDR1 reads MNHNY; CDR2 reads SVGAGI (reference sequence). The CDR3 bases are TGTGCCAGCAGTTATCCGGGGGGCAACACCGGGGAGCTGTTTTTT. It is translated as CASSYPGGNTGELFF.